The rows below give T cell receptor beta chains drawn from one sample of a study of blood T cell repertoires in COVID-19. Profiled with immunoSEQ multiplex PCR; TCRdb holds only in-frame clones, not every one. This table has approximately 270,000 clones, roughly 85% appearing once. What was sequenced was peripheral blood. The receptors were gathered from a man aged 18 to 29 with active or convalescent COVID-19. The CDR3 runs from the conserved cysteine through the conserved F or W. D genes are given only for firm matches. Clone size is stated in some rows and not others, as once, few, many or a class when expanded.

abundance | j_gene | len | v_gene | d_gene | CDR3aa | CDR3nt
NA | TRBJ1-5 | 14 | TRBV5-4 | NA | CASSLGTGDQPQHF | TGTGCCAGCAGCTTGGGAACCGGGGATCAGCCCCAGCATTTT
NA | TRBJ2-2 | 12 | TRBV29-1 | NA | CSVEKRYGELFF | TGCAGCGTTGAAAAGCGATACGGGGAGCTGTTTTTT
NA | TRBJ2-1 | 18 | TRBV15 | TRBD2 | CATSLNRLAGGTDNEQFF | TGTGCCACCAGCCTCAACCGACTAGCGGGGGGAACCGACAATGAGCAGTTCTTC
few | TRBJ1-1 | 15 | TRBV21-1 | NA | CASRGTGGDITEAFF | TGTGCCAGCAGGGGGACAGGGGGAGATATCACTGAAGCTTTCTTT
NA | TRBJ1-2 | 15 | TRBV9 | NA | CASSVGTQGLDGYTF | TGTGCCAGCAGCGTAGGTACCCAGGGACTCGATGGCTACACCTTC
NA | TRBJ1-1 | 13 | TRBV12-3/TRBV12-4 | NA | CASSGSLNTEAFF | TGTGCCAGCAGTGGCTCCTTGAACACTGAAGCTTTCTTT
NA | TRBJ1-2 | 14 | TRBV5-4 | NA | CASSLTGQGYGYTF | TGTGCCAGCAGCTTGACAGGGCAGGGCTATGGCTACACCTTC
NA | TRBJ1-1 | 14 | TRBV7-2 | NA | CASSLAGGGGEAFF | TGTGCCAGCAGCTTAGCCGGGGGCGGGGGTGAAGCTTTCTTT
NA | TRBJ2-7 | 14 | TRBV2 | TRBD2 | CANGGSGGPYEQYF | TGTGCCAACGGAGGTAGCGGGGGCCCCTACGAGCAGTACTTC
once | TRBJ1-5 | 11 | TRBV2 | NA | CASSGDQPQHF | TGTGCCAGCAGCGGGGATCAGCCCCAGCATTTT
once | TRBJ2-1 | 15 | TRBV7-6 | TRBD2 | CASSFGLAGDNEQFF | TGTGCCAGCAGCTTCGGACTAGCGGGGGACAATGAGCAGTTCTTC
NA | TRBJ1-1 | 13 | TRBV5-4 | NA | CASSSSENTEAFF | TGTGCCAGCAGCTCCTCAGAGAACACTGAAGCTTTCTTT
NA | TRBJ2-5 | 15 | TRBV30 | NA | CAWGIPGASEGTQYF | TGTGCCTGGGGCATCCCTGGGGCTTCGGAGGGGACCCAGTACTTC
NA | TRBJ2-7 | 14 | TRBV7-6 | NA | CASSLGRVYAEQYF | TGTGCCAGCAGCTTAGGTCGGGTTTACGCCGAGCAGTACTTC
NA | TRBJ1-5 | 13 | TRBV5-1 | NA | CASSLGANQPQHF | TGCGCCAGCAGCCTCGGTGCGAATCAGCCCCAGCATTTT
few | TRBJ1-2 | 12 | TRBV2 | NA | CASSLLRSGYTF | TGTGCCAGCAGCTTGCTGAGGAGCGGCTACACCTTC
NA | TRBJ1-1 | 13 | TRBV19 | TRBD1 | CASSISRDREAFF | TGTGCCAGTAGTATTAGCCGGGACAGAGAAGCTTTCTTT
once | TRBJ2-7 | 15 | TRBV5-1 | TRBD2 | CASSLGRGASYEQYF | TGCGCCAGCAGCCTAGGGCGGGGGGCAAGCTACGAGCAGTACTTC
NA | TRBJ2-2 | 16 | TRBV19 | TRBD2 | CASSIALAGGPGELFF | TGTGCCAGTAGTATAGCGTTAGCGGGGGGGCCCGGGGAGCTGTTTTTT
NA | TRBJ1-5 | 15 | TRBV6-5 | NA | CASSYSPRGDQPQHF | TGTGCCAGCAGTTACTCTCCAAGGGGTGACCAGCCCCAGCATTTT
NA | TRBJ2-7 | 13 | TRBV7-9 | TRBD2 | CASSFDSGSKQYF | TGTGCCAGCAGCTTTGATAGCGGGTCCAAGCAGTACTTC
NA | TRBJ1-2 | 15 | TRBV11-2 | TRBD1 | CASRRIQDRVYGYTF | TGTGCCAGCAGGCGTATACAGGACAGGGTGTATGGCTACACCTTC
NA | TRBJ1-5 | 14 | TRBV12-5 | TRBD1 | CASGLGGGGQPQHF | TGTGCTAGTGGTTTGGGAGGGGGCGGACAGCCCCAGCATTTT
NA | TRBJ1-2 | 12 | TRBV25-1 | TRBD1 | CASSGDRFGYTF | TGTGCCAGCAGTGGGGACAGGTTTGGCTACACCTTC
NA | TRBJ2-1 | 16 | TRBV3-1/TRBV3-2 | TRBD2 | CASSQDPTSGGARQFF | TGTGCCAGCAGCCAAGATCCGACTAGCGGGGGGGCGAGGCAGTTCTTC
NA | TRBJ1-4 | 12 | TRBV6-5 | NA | CASSGGREKLFF | TGTGCCAGCAGCGGCGGGAGAGAAAAACTGTTTTTT
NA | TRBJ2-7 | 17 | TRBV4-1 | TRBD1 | CASSQEGFGTGNYEQYF | TGCGCCAGCAGCCAAGAGGGATTCGGGACAGGGAACTACGAGCAGTACTTC
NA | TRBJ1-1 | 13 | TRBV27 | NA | CASTPGGLTEAFF | TGTGCCAGCACCCCCGGGGGGCTCACTGAAGCTTTCTTT
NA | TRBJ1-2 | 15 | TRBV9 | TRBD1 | CASSVGGQGAGGYTF | TGTGCCAGCAGCGTAGGGGGACAGGGGGCTGGCGGCTACACCTTC
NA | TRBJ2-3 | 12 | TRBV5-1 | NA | CASSLSGDTQYF | TGCGCCAGCAGCTTATCAGGAGATACGCAGTATTTT
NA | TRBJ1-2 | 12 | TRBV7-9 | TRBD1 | CASSAGQDGYTF | TGTGCCAGCAGCGCCGGACAGGATGGCTACACCTTC
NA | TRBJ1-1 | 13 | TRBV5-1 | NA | CASSPSVGGSAFF | TGCGCCAGCAGCCCGTCGGTAGGGGGAAGTGCTTTCTTT
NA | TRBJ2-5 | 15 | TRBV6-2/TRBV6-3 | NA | CASSPRRGLGETQYF | TGTGCCAGCAGCCCCAGGAGAGGGCTTGGGGAGACCCAGTACTTC
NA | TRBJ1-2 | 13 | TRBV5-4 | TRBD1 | CASSDRGDYGYTF | TGTGCCAGCAGCGACAGGGGTGACTATGGCTACACCTTC
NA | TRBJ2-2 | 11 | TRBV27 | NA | CASSSIGELFF | TGTGCCAGCAGTTCCATCGGGGAGCTGTTTTTT
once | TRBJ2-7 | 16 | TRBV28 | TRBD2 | CASSPQAASGRKEQYF | TGTGCCAGCAGTCCACAAGCGGCTAGCGGGAGGAAGGAGCAGTACTTC
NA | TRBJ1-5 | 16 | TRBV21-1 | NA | CASTKAVHRCNQPQHF | TGTGCCAGCACCAAAGCCGTACACAGATGTAATCAGCCCCAGCATTTT